This TCR beta chain stems from a study of T-cell reconstitution after alpha-beta-depleted transplantation in children. Researchers prepared the TCRbeta library using unique molecular identifiers, the study reports. TCRdb re-called the PCR reads with MiXCR, one entry per CDR3 protein. Among about 200,000 distinct CDR3 sequences listed, approximately 6% were seen once. Findings and caveats of the study: The origin of alpha-beta T cells about two months after transplant was reportedly several hundred expanded graft clones. T-cell counts and diversity at one year post-transplant came mainly from newly produced T cells. Certain patients had high TCRbeta diversity at day 60, and it came from recipient T cells and thymic progenitors that survived.

With 2 bases removed from V and 8 bases from J, the gap between germline ends came to 4 bases. The CDR3 covers 11 residues. This clonotype appeared many times. Its antigen remains unknown. This rearrangement joins TRBV12-3 or TRBV12-4 to TRBJ2-1; D gene uncertain. The starting material was PBMCs, obtained before TCRalphabeta/CD19-depleted stem cell transplant. The receptor comes from a girl under three years old with combined immunodeficiency, due to receive a stem cell transplant. In nucleotides, the CDR3 is TGTGCCAGCAGTTTACAGTATGAGCAGTTCTTC. Its translation: CASSLQYEQFF.